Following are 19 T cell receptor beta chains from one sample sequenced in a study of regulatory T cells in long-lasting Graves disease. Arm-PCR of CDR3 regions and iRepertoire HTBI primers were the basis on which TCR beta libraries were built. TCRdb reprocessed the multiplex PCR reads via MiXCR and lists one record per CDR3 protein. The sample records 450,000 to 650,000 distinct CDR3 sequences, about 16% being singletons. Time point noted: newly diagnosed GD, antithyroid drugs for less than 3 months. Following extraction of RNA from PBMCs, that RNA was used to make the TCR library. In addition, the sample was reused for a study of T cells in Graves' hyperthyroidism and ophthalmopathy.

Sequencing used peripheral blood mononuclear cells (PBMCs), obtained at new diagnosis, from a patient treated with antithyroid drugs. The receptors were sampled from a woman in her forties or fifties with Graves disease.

The CDR3 DNA follows: TGTGCCAGCAGCTCAAACACGGGCTACACCTTC. Translation gives CASSSNTGYTF. This rearrangement joins TRBV3-1 to TRBJ1-2, with D hard to call. This CDR3 spans 11 amino acids. Trimming took off 5 bases at V and 8 bases at J, with 9 bases between the two ends. Per the germline V gene, CDR1 is LGHDT and CDR2 is YNNKEL (reference sequence).

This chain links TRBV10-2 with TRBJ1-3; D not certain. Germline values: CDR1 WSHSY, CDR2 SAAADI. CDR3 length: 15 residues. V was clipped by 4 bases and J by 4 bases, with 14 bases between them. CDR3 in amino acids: CASSGMVPDGNTIYF. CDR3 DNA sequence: TGCGCCAGCAGTGGTATGGTACCGGACGGAAACACCATATATTTT.

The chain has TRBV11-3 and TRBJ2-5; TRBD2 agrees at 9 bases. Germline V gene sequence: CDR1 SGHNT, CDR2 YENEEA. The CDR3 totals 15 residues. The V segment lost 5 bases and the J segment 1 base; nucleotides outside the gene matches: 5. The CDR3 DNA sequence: TGTGCCAGCAGCCCAGCGGGGGGAACCCAAGAGACCCAGTACTTC. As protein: CASSPAGGTQETQYF.

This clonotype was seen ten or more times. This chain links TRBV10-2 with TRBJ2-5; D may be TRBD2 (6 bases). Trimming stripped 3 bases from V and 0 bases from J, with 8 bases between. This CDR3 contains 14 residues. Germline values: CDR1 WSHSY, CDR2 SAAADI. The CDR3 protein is CASSDLAYQETQYF. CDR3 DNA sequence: TGCGCCAGCAGTGACCTAGCGTACCAAGAGACCCAGTACTTC.

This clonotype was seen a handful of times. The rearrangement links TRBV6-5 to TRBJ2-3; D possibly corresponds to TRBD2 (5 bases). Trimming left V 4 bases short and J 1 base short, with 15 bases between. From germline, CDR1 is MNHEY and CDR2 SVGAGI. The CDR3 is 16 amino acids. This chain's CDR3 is CASSSTSDSRTDTQYF. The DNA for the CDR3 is TGTGCCAGCAGTTCTACTTCGGACTCTCGCACAGATACGCAGTATTTT.

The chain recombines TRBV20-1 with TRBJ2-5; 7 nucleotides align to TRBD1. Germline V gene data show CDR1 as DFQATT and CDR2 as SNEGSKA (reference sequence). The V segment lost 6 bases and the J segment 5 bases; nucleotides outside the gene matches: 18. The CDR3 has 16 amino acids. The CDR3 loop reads CSATRQGTGVRETQYF. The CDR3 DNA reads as TGCAGTGCCACCCGACAGGGCACAGGTGTTCGGGAGACCCAGTACTTC.

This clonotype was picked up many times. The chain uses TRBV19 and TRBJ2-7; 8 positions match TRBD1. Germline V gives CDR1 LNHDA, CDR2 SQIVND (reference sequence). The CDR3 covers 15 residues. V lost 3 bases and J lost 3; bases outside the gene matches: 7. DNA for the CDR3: TGTGCCAGTAGTATCGGCTGGACAGGGTTCTACGAGCAGTACTTC. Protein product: CASSIGWTGFYEQYF.

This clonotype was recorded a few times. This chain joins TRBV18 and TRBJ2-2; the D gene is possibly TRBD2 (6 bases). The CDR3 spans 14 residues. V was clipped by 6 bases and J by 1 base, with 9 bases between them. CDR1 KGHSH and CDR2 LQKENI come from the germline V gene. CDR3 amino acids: CASSAGRNTGELFF. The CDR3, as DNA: TGTGCCAGCTCCGCGGGACGGAACACCGGGGAGCTGTTTTTT.

This CDR3 is CASSIVYGLAGGTDTQYF. CDR3 sequence (DNA): TGTGCCAGTAGTATAGTATACGGACTAGCGGGGGGTACAGATACGCAGTATTTT. The gene calls are TRBV19 and TRBJ2-3; TRBD2 matches at 14 bases. The CDR3 runs to 18 residues. Unmatched junction bases numbered 6, after V lost 1 base and J lost 3 bases. Germline V CDR1 and CDR2: LNHDA, SQIVND (reference sequence).

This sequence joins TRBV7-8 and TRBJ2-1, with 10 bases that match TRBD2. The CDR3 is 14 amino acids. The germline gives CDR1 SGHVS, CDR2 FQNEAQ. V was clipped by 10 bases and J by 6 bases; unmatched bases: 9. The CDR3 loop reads CATSAGGVGNEQFF. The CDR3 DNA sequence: TGTGCCACCTCAGCGGGGGGGGTAGGCAATGAGCAGTTCTTC.

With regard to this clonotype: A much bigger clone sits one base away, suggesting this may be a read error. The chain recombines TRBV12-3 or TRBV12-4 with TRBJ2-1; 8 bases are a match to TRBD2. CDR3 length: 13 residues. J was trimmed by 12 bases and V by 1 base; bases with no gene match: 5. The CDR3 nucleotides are TGTGCCAGCAGTTTAGACGGGGGGGGTGTGCAGTTCTTC. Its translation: CASSLDGGGVQFF.

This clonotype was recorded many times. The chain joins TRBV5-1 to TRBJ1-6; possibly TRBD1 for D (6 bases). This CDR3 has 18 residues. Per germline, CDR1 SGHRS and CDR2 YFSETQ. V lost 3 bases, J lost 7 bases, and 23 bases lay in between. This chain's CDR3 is CASSSSTWTAGVNSPLHF. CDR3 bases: TGCGCCAGCAGCTCTTCAACCTGGACAGCGGGGGTGAATTCACCCCTCCACTTT.

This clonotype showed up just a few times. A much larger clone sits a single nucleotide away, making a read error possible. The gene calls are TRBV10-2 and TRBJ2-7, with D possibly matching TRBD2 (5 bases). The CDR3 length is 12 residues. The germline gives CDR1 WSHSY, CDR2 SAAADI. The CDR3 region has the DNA TGCGCCGGCAGTGATACGAGGGACGAGCAGTACTTC. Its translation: CAGSDTRDEQYF.

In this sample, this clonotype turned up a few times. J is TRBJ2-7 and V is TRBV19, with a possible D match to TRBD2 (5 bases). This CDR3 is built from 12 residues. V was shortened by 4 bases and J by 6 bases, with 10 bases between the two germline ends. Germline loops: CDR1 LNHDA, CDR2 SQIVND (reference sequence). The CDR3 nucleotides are TGTGCCAGTAGTACAACCGGGGTCGAGCAGTACTTC. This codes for CASSTTGVEQYF.

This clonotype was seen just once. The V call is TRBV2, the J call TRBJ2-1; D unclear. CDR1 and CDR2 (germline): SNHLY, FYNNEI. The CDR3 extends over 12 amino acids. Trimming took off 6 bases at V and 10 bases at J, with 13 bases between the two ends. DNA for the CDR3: TGTGCCAGCAGGGTAAACCCCGGGGAGCAGTTCTTC. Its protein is CASRVNPGEQFF.

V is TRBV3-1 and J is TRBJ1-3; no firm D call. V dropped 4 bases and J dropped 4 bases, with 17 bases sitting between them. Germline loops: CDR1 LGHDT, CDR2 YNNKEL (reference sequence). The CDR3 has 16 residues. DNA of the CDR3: TGTGCCAGCAGCCCCCTCCGCCGCAGGAGCGGAAACACCATATATTTT. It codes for CASSPLRRRSGNTIYF.

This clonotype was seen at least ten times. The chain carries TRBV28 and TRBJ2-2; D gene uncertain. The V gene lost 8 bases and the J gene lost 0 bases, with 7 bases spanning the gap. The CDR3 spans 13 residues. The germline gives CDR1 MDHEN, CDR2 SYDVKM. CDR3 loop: CASYQANTGELFF. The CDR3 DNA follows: TGTGCCAGCTACCAGGCGAACACCGGGGAGCTGTTTTTT.

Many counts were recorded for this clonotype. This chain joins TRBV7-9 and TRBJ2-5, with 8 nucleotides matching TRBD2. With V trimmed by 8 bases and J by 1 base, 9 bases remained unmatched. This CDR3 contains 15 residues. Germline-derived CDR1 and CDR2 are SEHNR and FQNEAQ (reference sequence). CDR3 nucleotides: TGTGCCAGCTGTGTGAGCGGGGGCCTCCAAGAGACCCAGTACTTC. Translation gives CASCVSGGLQETQYF.

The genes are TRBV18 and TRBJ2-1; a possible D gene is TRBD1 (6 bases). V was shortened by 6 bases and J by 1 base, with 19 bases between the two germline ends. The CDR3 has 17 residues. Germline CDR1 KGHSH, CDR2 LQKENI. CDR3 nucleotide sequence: TGTGCCAGCTCCCCCACCGTACAGGGCCAATCCTACAATGAGCAGTTCTTC. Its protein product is CASSPTVQGQSYNEQFF.